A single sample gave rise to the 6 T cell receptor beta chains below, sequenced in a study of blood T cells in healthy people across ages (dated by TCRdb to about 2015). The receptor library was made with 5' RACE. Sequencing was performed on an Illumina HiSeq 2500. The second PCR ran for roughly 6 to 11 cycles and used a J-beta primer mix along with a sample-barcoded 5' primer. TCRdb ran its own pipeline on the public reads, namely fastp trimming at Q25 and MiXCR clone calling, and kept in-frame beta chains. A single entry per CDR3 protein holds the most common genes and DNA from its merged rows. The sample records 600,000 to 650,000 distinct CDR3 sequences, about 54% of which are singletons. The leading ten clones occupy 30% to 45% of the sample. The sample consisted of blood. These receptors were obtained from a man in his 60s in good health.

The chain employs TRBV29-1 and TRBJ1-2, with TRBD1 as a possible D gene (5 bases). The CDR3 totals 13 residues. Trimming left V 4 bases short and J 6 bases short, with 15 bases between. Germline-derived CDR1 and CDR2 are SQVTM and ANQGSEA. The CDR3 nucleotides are TGCAGCGTTGCCCCCAGGGAAGAGGATGGCTACACCTTC. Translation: CSVAPREEDGYTF.

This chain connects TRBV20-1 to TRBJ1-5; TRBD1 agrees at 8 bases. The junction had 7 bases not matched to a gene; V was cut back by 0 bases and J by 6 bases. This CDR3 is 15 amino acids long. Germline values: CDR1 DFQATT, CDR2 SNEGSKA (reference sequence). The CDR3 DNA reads TGCAGTGCTAGAGATCTGACAGGGGCAGGTCAGCCCCAGCATTTT. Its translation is CSARDLTGAGQPQHF.

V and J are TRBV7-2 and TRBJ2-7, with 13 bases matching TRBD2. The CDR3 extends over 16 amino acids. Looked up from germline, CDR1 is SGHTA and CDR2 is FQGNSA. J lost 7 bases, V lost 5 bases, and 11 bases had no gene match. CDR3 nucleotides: TGTGCCAGCAGCCTTAGGACTAGCGGGGGCTACAATGAGCAGTACTTC. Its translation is CASSLRTSGGYNEQYF.

The CDR3, as DNA: TGCAGTGCTAGGAGTACAGCGGGGGGTTTTAAGCGGTACTTC. Amino acid sequence: CSARSTAGGFKRYF. The chain combines TRBV20-1 with TRBJ2-5; TRBD2 agrees at 9 bases. Germline-derived CDR1 and CDR2 are DFQATT and SNEGSKA (reference sequence). This CDR3 has 14 residues. V lost 3 bases and J lost 13; bases outside the gene matches: 15.

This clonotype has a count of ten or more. The CDR3 DNA reads as TGCAGCGCTAGTCCTAGCGGGGGGCAGGGTGATGAGCAGTTCTTC. Amino acids: CSASPSGGQGDEQFF. V and J are TRBV29-1 and TRBJ2-1; the match to TRBD2 covers 11 bases. With V trimmed by 7 bases and J by 8 bases, 13 bases remained unmatched. CDR1 SQVTM and CDR2 ANQGSEA come from the germline V gene. The CDR3 runs 15 residues.

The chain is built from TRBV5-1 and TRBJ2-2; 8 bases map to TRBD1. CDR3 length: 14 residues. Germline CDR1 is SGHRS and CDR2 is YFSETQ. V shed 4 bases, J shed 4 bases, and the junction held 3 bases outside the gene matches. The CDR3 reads CASSTGQATGELFF. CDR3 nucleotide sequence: TGCGCCAGCAGCACGGGACAGGCCACCGGGGAGCTGTTTTTT.